A single sample gave rise to the 20 T cell receptor beta chains below, sequenced in a study of human T cells and chemical hapten exposure (dated by TCRdb to the early 2020s). Reading the label with the study, this specimen's time point is: patch test 1, 2 weeks after DPC sensitization. The treatment or condition tag for this specimen amounts to: therapeutic diphenylcyclopropenone sensitization with weekly scalp DPC. The library was built by means of RACE. Sequencing instrument: NextSeq 500. In TCRdb, the public reads were trimmed at Q25 with fastp and aligned with MiXCR, with productive beta chains retained. Each CDR3 protein appears once, grouped with its most common genes and DNA. Within this sample are 150,000 to 200,000 distinct CDR3 sequences, with roughly 15% of them counted one time only. The ten largest clones represent 1.5% to 2% of the sample. This sample comprised whole blood, obtained in connection with sensitization to the hapten diphenylcyclopropenone (DPC). These receptors came from a woman between 25 and 40 years old with alopecia areata. Some clones in this sample may be carry-over from other donors' samples.

This sequence joins TRBV12-3 or TRBV12-4 and TRBJ1-5; a weak D match, TRBD1 (6 bases). V shed 6 bases and J shed 0 bases, with 15 bases lying between them. This CDR3 has 16 residues. The DNA for the CDR3 is TGTGCCAGCAGGCCAGGAAGGACAGATAGCAATCAGCCCCAGCATTTT. The encoded protein is CASRPGRTDSNQPQHF.

V gene TRBV18 combines with J gene TRBJ2-2; 7 positions agree with TRBD1. This CDR3 has 15 amino acids. Germline assignment: CDR1 KGHSH and CDR2 LQKENI. Trimming cost V 3 bases and J 2 bases; bases outside gene matches: 3. The CDR3 nucleotides read TGTGCCAGCTCACCTCGGGACAGAAACACCGGGGAGCTGTTTTTT. This gives the protein CASSPRDRNTGELFF.

This clonotype turned up a few times. The rearrangement joins TRBV5-1 to TRBJ1-5; D remains unclear. CDR1 and CDR2 (germline): SGHRS, YFSETQ. The CDR3 has 15 amino acids. The ends were cut back, 0 bases at V and 0 bases at J, with 7 bases in the middle. CDR3: CASSLDSNSNQPQHF. In DNA, the CDR3 is TGCGCCAGCAGCTTGGACAGTAATAGCAATCAGCCCCAGCATTTT.

There are a few counts of this clonotype. This sequence joins TRBV6-4 and TRBJ2-7; 8 nucleotides line up with TRBD1. The germline CDR1 and CDR2 sequences are MRHNA and SNTAGT. The CDR3 spans 13 residues. Trimming at V came to 8 bases and at J to 2 bases, leaving 5 bases not matched to a gene. Here the CDR3 DNA reads TGTGCCAGCCCATCGGACAGGGCCTACGAGCAGTACTTC. It specifies CASPSDRAYEQYF.

This clonotype was counted at least ten times. The chain has TRBV14 and TRBJ2-3; weak D call: TRBD2 (6 bases). Germline lookup yields CDR1 SGHDN and CDR2 FVKESK. The CDR3 extends over 15 amino acids. The V and J ends lost 1 base and 4 bases respectively, with 12 bases between them. The CDR3 here is CASSQVRGGSDTQYF. DNA for the CDR3: TGTGCCAGCAGCCAAGTGCGGGGAGGATCAGATACGCAGTATTTT.

This clonotype has at least ten counts. The chain employs TRBV13 and TRBJ2-7; D tentatively reads TRBD1 or TRBD2 (5 bases each). CDR1 is PRHDT and CDR2 is FYEKMQ in the germline V gene (reference sequence). The CDR3 totals 13 residues. Trimming took 5 bases from V and 4 from J, leaving 12 bases between them. CDR3 amino acids: CASSRGPSYEQYF. DNA of the CDR3: TGTGCCAGCAGCAGGGGACCCTCTTACGAGCAGTACTTC.

This clonotype has at least ten counts. This chain connects TRBV30 to TRBJ2-3; 8 nucleotides agree with TRBD2. The junction had 4 bases not matched to a gene; V was cut back by 6 bases and J by 5 bases. The CDR3 is 12 residues long. Germline CDR1 GTSNPN, CDR2 SVGIG (reference sequence). The CDR3 region has the DNA TGTGCCTGCGGGGGGGCCGGAGATACGCAGTATTTT. Translated: CACGGAGDTQYF.

Written as DNA, the CDR3 is TGCAGTGCTAGCCCTACAGATACGCAGTATTTT. As protein: CSASPTDTQYF. This chain joins TRBV20-1 and TRBJ2-3; D is undetermined. Germline loops: CDR1 DFQATT, CDR2 SNEGSKA (reference sequence). The CDR3 has 11 residues. V lost 3 bases and J 3 bases, leaving 4 bases between the germline ends.

The chain has TRBV4-3 and TRBJ2-1; 8 nucleotides line up with TRBD2. Per the germline V gene, CDR1 is LGHNA and CDR2 is YSLEER. The V gene end was trimmed by 0 bases and the J gene end by 7 bases; junction bases not matched to a gene: 8. CDR3 length equals 16 residues. The DNA of the CDR3 is TGCGCCAGCAGCCAAGATCTGGGACTAGGAAGAAATGAGCAGTTCTTC. This gives the protein CASSQDLGLGRNEQFF.

This clonotype was seen repeatedly, ten times or more. V usage is TRBV11-1 and J usage is TRBJ2-1, with D unclear. Deletions cut 4 bases from V and 5 bases from J, with 6 bases between. CDR1 and CDR2 from the germline V gene are SGHAT and FQDESV (reference sequence). The CDR3 runs 12 residues. The CDR3 coding sequence is TGTGCCAGCAGCTCTCGGGACAATGAGCAGTTCTTC. This gives the protein CASSSRDNEQFF. Full variable domain (missing parts from reference TRBV11-1 and TRBJ2-1): EAEVAQSPRYKITEKSQAVAFWCDPISGHATLYWYRQILGQGPELLVQFQDESVVDDSQLPKDRFSAERLKGVDSTLKIQPAELGDSAMYLCASSSRDNEQFFGPGTRLTVL.

This clonotype has only a few counts. This chain uses TRBV6-2 or TRBV6-3 with TRBJ2-1; 12 bases match TRBD2. V lost 4 bases, J lost 6 bases, and 7 bases stayed unmatched. The germline V gene encodes CDR1 MNHEY and CDR2 SVGEGT. This CDR3 has 16 amino acids. The chain's CDR3 is CASSSRLAGAVNEQFF. CDR3 nucleotides: TGTGCCAGCAGTTCTCGACTAGCGGGAGCGGTCAATGAGCAGTTCTTC.

This clonotype was counted at least ten times. This sequence joins TRBV30 and TRBJ1-1; D is uncertain. Germline V CDR1 and CDR2: GTSNPN, SVGIG (reference sequence). Trimming pared 0 bases from V and 5 bases from J, leaving 7 bases between. The CDR3 is 12 residues long. DNA for the CDR3: TGTGCCTGGAGTGTTTTGTGGACTGAAGCTTTCTTT. Translation: CAWSVLWTEAFF.

This clonotype was seen a few times. The J gene is TRBJ2-2, the V gene TRBV11-1; D is unresolved. The V end lost 5 bases, the J end lost 4 bases, and 11 bases lay between the germline ends. The germline V gene encodes CDR1 SGHAT and CDR2 FQDESV (reference sequence). The CDR3 is 14 residues long. The CDR3 loop reads CASSAKRGTGELFF. CDR3 sequence (DNA): TGTGCCAGCAGCGCGAAACGAGGCACCGGGGAGCTGTTTTTT.

This clonotype was recorded a few times. The J gene is TRBJ1-3, the V gene TRBV6-6; D is possibly TRBD1 (5 bases). The germline V gene encodes CDR1 MNHNY and CDR2 SVGAGI (reference sequence). V was trimmed by 7 bases and J by 4 bases, leaving 14 bases between them. The CDR3 covers 14 residues. The CDR3 region has the DNA TGTGCCAGCACTTGGGGGGGGTCGGGAAACACCATATATTTT. Encoded protein: CASTWGGSGNTIYF.

This clonotype was counted many times. This chain joins TRBV7-8 and TRBJ2-1; TRBD2 matches 13 bases. The CDR3 is made up of 18 amino acids. V shed 5 bases and J 10 bases; nucleotides not matched to a gene: 17. CDR1 and CDR2 (germline): SGHVS, FQNEAQ. This CDR3 reads CASSPPRTSGSLRGEQFF. The CDR3 DNA reads TGTGCCAGCAGCCCCCCTCGGACTAGCGGGAGTTTAAGGGGCGAGCAGTTCTTC.

This rearrangement joins TRBV4-1 to TRBJ2-2, with TRBD1 identical over 7 bases. CDR1 MGHRA and CDR2 YSYEKL come from the germline V gene. This CDR3 has 15 amino acids. The junction had 5 bases not matched to a gene; V was cut back by 4 bases and J by 3 bases. Here the CDR3 DNA reads TGCGCCAGCAGCCTACAAACAGGGGACACCGGGGAGCTGTTTTTT. Protein sequence: CASSLQTGDTGELFF.

This clonotype was seen at least ten times. CDR3: CASSYGAGAQYGYTF. The CDR3 DNA is TGTGCCAGCAGTTACGGGGCAGGGGCCCAATATGGCTACACCTTC. The rearrangement uses TRBV6-5 and TRBJ1-2; D possibly corresponds to TRBD1 (6 bases). With 2 bases removed from V and 5 bases from J, the gap between germline ends came to 15 bases. Germline V gives CDR1 MNHEY, CDR2 SVGAGI. This CDR3 spans 15 amino acids.

This clonotype was counted between two and nine times. The chain joins TRBV20-1 to TRBJ2-3; 7 nucleotides align to TRBD2. The CDR3 is made up of 15 amino acids. Trimming took 5 bases from V and 0 from J; bases not matched to a gene: 8. Germline assignment: CDR1 DFQATT and CDR2 SNEGSKA (reference sequence). CDR3 residues: CSALNSGASTDTQYF. DNA for the CDR3: TGCAGTGCTCTTAACAGCGGGGCTAGCACAGATACGCAGTATTTT.

This clonotype was picked up a small number of times. V and J are TRBV9 and TRBJ2-1; TRBD2 matches at 7 bases. V was clipped by 3 bases and J by 0 bases; unmatched bases: 3. The CDR3 is 15 amino acids. The germline V gene encodes CDR1 SGDLS and CDR2 YYNGEE. This chain's CDR3 is CASSGRDYSYNEQFF. The CDR3 DNA follows: TGTGCCAGCAGCGGACGGGACTACTCCTACAATGAGCAGTTCTTC.

This clonotype was picked up many times. V gene TRBV3-1 combines with J gene TRBJ2-7; 13 positions match TRBD2. Germline trimming cut 4 bases from V and 1 base from J; bases unmatched to any gene: 10. Germline V gives CDR1 LGHDT, CDR2 YNNKEL (reference sequence). The CDR3 contains 18 residues. In nucleotides, the CDR3 is TGTGCCAGCAGCCCTGAGACTAGCGGGAGGTTCCGTTCCTACGAGCAGTACTTC. Translation: CASSPETSGRFRSYEQYF.